This entry describes one TCR beta chain. Libraries were prepared by immunoSEQ multiplex PCR; TCRdb keeps only in-frame clonotypes and omits some of them. The data show about 130,000 clones, around 81% seen once. This specimen comes from a study of blood T cell repertoires in COVID-19. J was trimmed by 2 bases and V by 3 bases; bases with no gene match: 6. From germline, CDR1 is SGDLS and CDR2 YYNGEE. The CDR3 consists of 16 residues. Sequencing input: peripheral blood. The chain has TRBV9 and TRBJ2-7; TRBD2 aligns across 12 bases. This receptor was identified in a human donor in a cohort sampled during active COVID-19. The CDR3 sequence is CASSETSGGPTYEQYF. The CDR3, as DNA: TGTGCCAGCAGCGAGACTAGCGGGGGCCCAACCTACGAGCAGTACTTC.